The present TCR beta chain was sequenced within a study of CD8+ T cells in alopecia areata (dated by TCRdb to the late 2010s). Turning to the overall study: The treated patients took part in an open-label pilot trial in which moderate-to-severe alopecia areata was treated with oral tofacitinib at 5 to 10 mg twice daily. Human TCRbeta sequencing covered scalp tissue and sorted CD4+ and CD8+ peripheral blood T cells from patchy and totalis/universalis alopecia areata patients and healthy controls. The RNA source kit depended on sample type: the PAXgene miRNA kit for fixed scalp, the miRNeasy kit for PBMCs, and the RNeasy kit for mouse skin. High-throughput TCRbeta sequencing was used to examine T cell clonal expansion in alopecia areata in both the C3H/HeJ mouse model and human patients. Patients received tofacitinib for 6 to 18 months and were then followed off drug for 6 months to check for delayed response and recurrence. immunoSEQ multiplex PCR using 35 Vbeta forward primers and 13 Jbeta reverse primers was used to amplify TCRbeta CDR3 regions. In treated patients, disease severity was measured using the SALT score, which gives the percentage of scalp surface area affected. Tofacitinib-treated patients had biopsies at baseline and at 4 and 24 weeks of treatment, with a later scalp biopsy in several patients. Scalp clonality was compared among normal scalp (n=4), patchy alopecia areata scalp (n=8), and alopecia totalis/universalis scalp (n=8).

With regard to this clone: Its antigen remains unidentified. Qualities for individual bases were not recorded, and no much larger clone is one base off.

Receptor amplification or capture employed the immunoSEQ multiplex PCR assay. To provide template for TCR sequencing, every sample had RNA extracted and reverse transcribed into cDNA. First-strand cDNA was synthesized with SuperScript III using a 2:1 mix of oligo-dT and random hexamers. A synthetic immune receptor repertoire was used to assess amplification bias, and residual bias was removed computationally. The paper's processing steps were these. Raw reads were preprocessed to remove errors, and CDR3 was defined by IMGT conventions from the conserved cysteine to phenylalanine. To get clonality, Shannon entropy was normalized by log2 of the number of productive unique TCRs and the result was subtracted from 1. Whether each scalp clone was CD4 or CD8 was inferred by checking scalp TCRbeta sequences against the CD4 and CD8 repertoires from sorted blood. TCRdb re-hosts the immuneACCESS table, in-frame sequences only. Its copies lack some clones; in the studies checked, an unresolved V gene accounts for under half of them, and the cause for the rest is not known. V and J calls plus clone size are reproduced from that table; the DNA served to infer D and trimming. The sample includes approximately 210,000 clones, with roughly three fifths observed a single time. Roughly 1.2% of the sample rests with the top ten.

CDR1 SQVTM and CDR2 ANQGSEA were looked up in the germline V gene. Germline trimming: 7 bases from V, 8 bases from J; junction bases outside gene matches: 3. From its cysteine to its phenylalanine, the CDR3 spans 11 amino acids. Solely the CDR3 DNA is kept, with 33 bases framed from the first base. The study at large found these results: Tofacitinib significantly decreased scalp clonality and the number of expanded CD8+ clones among the top 100 scalp clones. Because the treated cohort was small and had just a single nonresponder, larger studies are needed to establish links between baseline CD8+ expansion and response. Shared TCR sequences between patients were less evident than in mice, which may be partly attributable to HLA diversity in the patient population. During tofacitinib treatment, many expanded lesional clones remained in scalp and blood, and this persistence may partly explain relapse after treatment is stopped. Lesional scalp, especially in alopecia totalis/universalis, showed higher clonality and more expanded CD8+ clones than normal scalp, suggesting antigenic drive. Scalp TCR repertoire analysis is complicated because resident alphabeta T cells in normal human skin are also sequenced, whereas mouse skin is dominated by gammadelta T cells.

The treatment or condition label for this specimen denotes: oral pan-JAK inhibitor, 5-10 mg twice daily. Peripheral blood and lesional scalp punch biopsies were obtained from patients with alopecia areata. After PBMCs were isolated by density centrifugation and stained for CD3, CD4 and CD8, a FACSAria was used to sort CD4+ and CD8+ T cells. The starting material was CD4+ T cells sorted from blood, obtained between weeks 44 and 45, from a patient treated with tofacitinib. The origin of this receptor is a human donor with alopecia areata. The rearrangement combines TRBV29-1 with TRBJ2-4; 9 central bases correspond to TRBD1. The CDR3 amino acid sequence is: CSGWDRDIQYF. The sequence in DNA is TGCAGCGGGTGGGACAGGGACATTCAGTACTTC.